In its sample, the clone carrying this TCR gamma chain was seen a few times. TCRdb reprocessed the reads using CATT. The sample includes under 1,400 gamma-chain clones, about 1.9% of them seen just once. This record comes from a study of gamma-delta chains in newborns, infants, children. Study-level information: Polyclonal expansion of innate γδ T cells after birth follows microbial exposure.

Sequenced sample: blood. This receptor was identified in a child who was a newborn, infant or young child, either healthy, febrile or measles-vaccinated (not recorded which).

DNA for the CDR3: TGTGCCACCGACGCTTATTATAAGAAACTCTTT. Its protein is CATDAYYKKLF. The chain couples TRGV8 to TRGJ1 or TRGJ2. CDR3 length equals 11 residues. Germline-derived CDR1 and CDR2 are VENAVY and YDSYNSRV. Trimming cost V 9 bases and J 3 bases; bases outside gene matches: 5.